This T cell receptor beta chain appears in the sequencing data of a study of CD8+ T cells in alopecia areata. Findings and limits, study-wide: Unlike in mice, where it was clearer, TCR sharing across patients was less clear, possibly HLA-related. Resident alphabeta T cells of normal skin are also sequenced in scalp samples.

As the sequencing template, cDNA was produced by extracting RNA and reverse transcribing it. The method was immunoSEQ multiplex PCR; TCRdb's version includes in-frame clones alone and lacks a portion of them. The sample has 110,000 to 150,000 clones, less than 65% seen once. Trimming pared 7 bases from V and 7 bases from J, leaving 12 bases between. Per germline, CDR1 SGHRS and CDR2 YFSETQ. The CDR3 length is 12 residues. This clone came up a few times. What it binds is unknown. The V call is TRBV5-1, the J call TRBJ2-1; tentatively, D is TRBD1 or TRBD2 (6 bases each). This TCR came from a human donor in good health. Sequencing was carried out using CD8+ T cells sorted from blood. The CDR3 bases are TGCGCCAGCTGGAGGGGGGAGAATGAGCAGTTCTTC. Translating gives CASWRGENEQFF.